A single sample gave rise to the 3 T cell receptor beta chains below, sequenced in a study of cytomegalovirus exposure and HLA in healthy donors. The PCR contained 60 Vbeta and 13 Jbeta primers. Using immunoSEQ multiplex PCR, the repertoire was profiled, and TCRdb retains in-frame clones only, with some absent. The sample lists 89,000 or so clones; about four fifths were seen once. The sequencing input was PBMCs. These receptors were collected from a man aged 18 to 30 in good health and CMV-seropositive.

This clone has only a few counts. The J gene is TRBJ2-7, the V gene TRBV6-1, with a weak D call TRBD1 (5 bases). The CDR3 runs to 14 residues. Germline V gene data show CDR1 as MNHNS and CDR2 as SASEGT. Deletions cut 7 bases from V and 2 bases from J, with 15 bases between. CDR3 loop: CASIPATATYEQYF. The CDR3 DNA sequence: TGTGCCAGCATCCCCGCGACAGCGACCTACGAGCAGTACTTC.

This clone was seen only a few times. CDR3 sequence: CATGTANTGELFF. Here the CDR3 DNA reads TGTGCCACCGGGACAGCCAACACCGGGGAGCTGTTTTTT. The chain links TRBV6-5 to TRBJ2-2, with TRBD1 matching over 7 bases. This CDR3 is built from 13 residues. The germline V gene encodes CDR1 MNHEY and CDR2 SVGAGI. Losses at the gene ends were 10 bases for V and 2 bases for J; bases not matched to a gene: 4.

J is TRBJ1-1 and V is TRBV4-1; 8 bases match TRBD1. Unmatched junction bases numbered 6, after V lost 2 bases and J lost 7 bases. Germline values: CDR1 MGHRA, CDR2 YSYEKL. The CDR3 loop spans 14 amino acids. In DNA form, the CDR3 reads TGCGCCAGCAGCCAAACCCAGACAGGGGTTGAAGCTTTCTTT. Translated: CASSQTQTGVEAFF.